What follows are 24 T cell receptor beta chains derived from one specimen sequenced in a study of tumor-infiltrating lymphocytes in primary liver carcinoma. From unsorted bulk tissue weighing roughly 17-31 mg, DNA and RNA were co-extracted. Total RNA (around 0.45 ug) served as template for TCR beta cDNA synthesis primed by a constant-region primer. Three nested multiplex PCR rounds, a slightly modified ARM-PCR method, built the TCR beta libraries. PCR rounds one and two used TRBV1-TRBV30 forward primers with a C-beta reverse primer for 10 cycles each. TCRdb re-called the multiplex PCR reads through MiXCR, storing one row per CDR3 protein. The sample has over 95,000 distinct CDR3 sequences, around two thirds seen once. Sequenced material: liver tumor tissue from sampling region 5. Sample subset: tumor region T5, tumor centre. The receptors stem from a woman aged 60 to 75 with primary liver carcinoma and hepatitis B virus infection.

This clonotype was counted between two and nine times. Given a much more abundant clone one base away, this may be a read error. This rearrangement joins TRBV7-8 to TRBJ2-7; D is perhaps TRBD2 (6 bases). The V gene's germline CDR1 is SGHVS and CDR2 FQNEAQ. The CDR3 has 15 amino acids. The CDR3 nucleotides read TGTACCACCACCCTTCTGGGAGGTCCCTCCTACGAGCAGTACTTC. The encoded protein is CTTTLLGGPSYEQYF.

The chain's CDR3 is CASSPRQGNSNQPQHF. The CDR3 DNA sequence: TGTGCCAGCTCACCACGACAGGGTAATAGCAATCAGCCCCAGCATTTT. The chain joins TRBV18 to TRBJ1-5; 7 bases match TRBD1. Germline loops: CDR1 KGHSH, CDR2 LQKENI. J lost 0 bases, V lost 1 base, and 3 bases had no gene match. This CDR3 spans 16 amino acids. The full variable domain, in which reference TRBV18 and TRBJ1-5 provide the parts outside the CDR3, is NAGVMQNPRHLVRRRGQEARLRCSPMKGHSHVYWYRQLPEEGLKFMVYLQKENIIDESGMPKERFSAEFPKEGPSILRIQQVVRGDSAAYFCASSPRQGNSNQPQHFGDGTRLSIL.

The rearrangement uses TRBV12-3 or TRBV12-4 and TRBJ2-1; D remains unclear. The CDR3 has 13 residues. Trimming cost V 3 bases and J 13 bases, with 16 bases left between them. In DNA form, the CDR3 reads TGTGCCAGCAGTTTCGGCCGAGACAATAAACAGTTCTTC. Protein sequence: CASSFGRDNKQFF.

Worth noting for this clonotype: Because the CDR3 is missing its conserved closing phenylalanine or tryptophan, this is likely a read error. The rearrangement links TRBV5-1 to TRBJ1-4; 7 nucleotides line up with TRBD1. Germline V gene lookup returns CDR1 SGHRS and CDR2 YFSETQ. V gave up 4 bases and J gave up 4 bases; unmatched junction bases: 4. The CDR3 consists of 14 residues. CDR3 DNA: TGCGCCAGCAGCCAGGGACAGATTAATGAAAAACTGTTTTCA. This translates into CASSQGQINEKLFS.

Only a few counts were recorded for this clonotype. A single base separates this from a much larger clone, so it may be a read error. This chain uses TRBV4-1 with TRBJ2-7; a weak D match, TRBD1 (7 bases). This CDR3 is 14 amino acids long. The germline CDR1 and CDR2 sequences are MGHRA and YSYEKL. The CDR3 sequence: CANSRRDRTYEQYF. As DNA, the CDR3 is TGCGCCAACAGCCGGCGGGACAGAACCTACGAGCAGTACTTC.

The chain couples TRBV29-1 to TRBJ1-1; the D is unclear. With 5 bases removed from V and 4 bases from J, the gap between germline ends came to 20 bases. This CDR3 is 15 amino acids long. CDR1 is SQVTM, CDR2 ANQGSEA, per germline. CDR3 coding DNA: TGCAGCGTTCGGGCGGGGTGGGGAATGATCACTGAAGCTTTCTTT. As protein: CSVRAGWGMITEAFF.

Turning to this clonotype: The junction and the germline gene differ at one end; a read error may be behind it. This chain links TRBV4-2 with TRBJ2-2; 11 nucleotides line up with TRBD2. Germline V CDR1 and CDR2: LGHNA, YNFKEQ. The CDR3 length is 17 residues. The CDR3 is CARSPRGLAVNTRELFF. The CDR3 DNA reads TGTGCCAGGAGCCCTCGGGGACTAGCGGTGAACACCAGGGAGCTGTTTTTT.

This chain connects TRBV7-8 to TRBJ1-1, with D perhaps matching TRBD1 (5 bases). The germline V gene encodes CDR1 SGHVS and CDR2 FQNEAQ. The CDR3 runs 12 residues. V lost 7 bases and J lost 6, with 12 bases in between. The CDR3 sequence is CASIILGAEAFF. The CDR3, as DNA: TGTGCCAGCATCATCTTGGGGGCTGAAGCTTTCTTT.

In the case of this clonotype: As the CDR3 is not closed by the conserved phenylalanine or tryptophan, this likely results from a read error. This rearrangement joins TRBV4-2 to TRBJ1-1; maybe TRBD1 (6 bases). Germline loops: CDR1 LGHNA, CDR2 YNFKEQ. This CDR3 spans 15 amino acids. CDR3 DNA: TGTGCCAGCAGCCAAAATCCAGGACGGGACACCGAAGCTTTCTAT. This encodes CASSQNPGRDTEAFY.

This clonotype was observed at least ten times. The chain combines TRBV28 with TRBJ2-7, with 7 bases aligning to TRBD1. In germline, CDR1 is MDHEN, CDR2 SYDVKM. There are 15 residues in the CDR3. Germline trimming cut 5 bases from V and 0 bases from J; bases unmatched to any gene: 7. In nucleotides, the CDR3 is TGTGCCAGCAGTCCTCCCGGGACAGTCTCCTACGAGCAGTACTTC. The encoded protein is CASSPPGTVSYEQYF.

Of note for this clonotype: A much larger clone sits a single nucleotide away, making a read error possible. This chain links TRBV30 with TRBJ1-5; D is possibly TRBD1 (6 bases). CDR3 size: 16 residues. Trimming shortened V by 1 base and J by 3 bases, and 16 bases separated the two germline ends. In germline, CDR1 is GTSNPN, CDR2 SVGIG (reference sequence). The DNA of the CDR3 is TGTGCCTGGAGTGCCCACCTTAGGGGGGCCAATCAGCCCCAGCATTTT. This gives the protein CAWSAHLRGANQPQHF.

This clonotype occurred many times. The chain combines TRBV30 with TRBJ2-3; 8 nucleotides line up with TRBD1. There are 15 residues in the CDR3. Germline CDR1 reads GTSNPN; CDR2 reads SVGIG (reference sequence). V was pared by 3 bases and J by 1 base, with 6 bases of the junction left unmatched. DNA for the CDR3: TGTGCCTGGAGCAGACAGGGGTCGGGCACAGATACGCAGTATTTT. Protein: CAWSRQGSGTDTQYF.

This clonotype was detected a few times. This chain links TRBV7-3 with TRBJ2-1; TRBD2 aligns across 11 bases. This CDR3 has 15 amino acids. Germline loops: CDR1 SGHTA, CDR2 FQGTGA. The V and J ends lost 3 bases and 7 bases, in that order; junction bases with no gene match: 5. The CDR3 coding sequence is TGTGCCAGCAGCTTTAGCGGGAGGGCCTTAAATGAGCAGTTCTTC. It yields the protein CASSFSGRALNEQFF.

A remark on this clonotype: At one end, the junction sequence differs from germline, possibly due to a read error. V is TRBV6-5 and J is TRBJ2-2, with D hard to call. The CDR3 extends over 17 amino acids. CDR1 and CDR2 from the germline V gene are MNHEY and SVGAGI. The CDR3 DNA follows: TGTGCCAGCAGAGACTGGGCACCCGACTTGAACACCTGGGAGCTGTTTTTT. Protein product: CASRDWAPDLNTWELFF.

Notes on this clonotype: The junction shows a germline mismatch at one end, possibly a read error. The J gene is TRBJ2-1, the V gene TRBV11-2, with 7 bases aligning to TRBD1. The CDR3 is 13 residues long. Looked up from germline, CDR1 is SGHAT and CDR2 is FQNNGV. Here the CDR3 reads CVSSLTGLNEQFF. The CDR3 coding sequence is TGCGTCAGCAGCTTGACAGGGTTAAATGAGCAGTTCTTC.

Comment on this clonotype: At one end the junction does not follow the germline gene, possibly because of a read error. The chain recombines TRBV11-2 with TRBJ2-7; TRBD1 matches 8 bases. CDR1 is SGHAT and CDR2 is FQNNGV in the germline V gene. The CDR3 extends over 15 amino acids. CDR3 DNA sequence: TGTGCCAGCATCTTCGGACAGGGATTATTCTACGACCAGTACTTC. This gives the protein CASIFGQGLFYDQYF.

The V call is TRBV2, the J call TRBJ1-4; D not certain. Germline-derived CDR1 and CDR2 are SNHLY and FYNNEI. This CDR3 is built from 15 residues. Trimming stripped 7 bases from V and 0 bases from J, with 12 bases between. The CDR3 coding sequence is TGTGCCAGCATCAGGACCTTCTCAACTAATGAAAAACTGTTTTTT. Translation gives CASIRTFSTNEKLFF.

This clonotype was recorded many times. The chain links TRBV12-3 or TRBV12-4 to TRBJ1-5; D is unresolved. This CDR3 comprises 17 residues. The V and J ends lost 5 bases and 0 bases respectively, with 17 bases between them. CDR3 amino acids: CASSVELGSFSNQPQHF. The DNA for the CDR3 is TGTGCCAGCAGTGTGGAATTGGGATCTTTTAGCAATCAGCCCCAGCATTTT.

This clonotype was seen many times. J is TRBJ2-7 and V is TRBV6-5, with 9 bases identical to TRBD1. The germline gives CDR1 MNHEY, CDR2 SVGAGI. Unmatched junction bases numbered 15, after V lost 5 bases and J lost 7 bases. The length of the CDR3 is 16 residues. DNA of the CDR3: TGTGCCAGCAGTAAGACTACCGGGACAGGGTACCGGGAGCAGTACTTC. This codes for CASSKTTGTGYREQYF.

This clonotype is categorized as medium-sized. V gene TRBV12-3 or TRBV12-4 combines with J gene TRBJ2-3; no clear D. V was cut by 1 base and J by 0 bases, with 8 bases left in between. There are 15 residues in the CDR3. CDR3 sequence reads: CASSLDFGSTDTQYF. The CDR3 DNA reads TGTGCCAGCAGTTTAGATTTCGGGAGCACAGATACGCAGTATTTT.

Note on this clonotype: An end of the junction differs from the germline gene, which may be a read error. The V and J genes are TRBV29-1 and TRBJ1-2; the D gene is possibly TRBD1 (6 bases). Germline V lookup: CDR1 SQVTM, CDR2 ANQGSEA. This CDR3 has 14 residues. CDR3 protein: CSLGGGQKDYGYIF. The CDR3 nucleotides are TGCAGCCTTGGGGGGGGACAAAAGGACTATGGCTACATCTTC.

The chain joins TRBV5-5 to TRBJ1-1; D perhaps matches TRBD1 (6 bases). V lost 7 bases to trimming and J lost 5 bases, with 15 bases between them. The CDR3 covers 13 residues. Germline CDR1 SGHKS, CDR2 YYEKEE (reference sequence). The CDR3 nucleotides are TGTGCCAGCGGCCTTTCTGGACAGACTGAAGCTTTCTTT. Protein product: CASGLSGQTEAFF.

Worth noting for this clonotype: Since a much larger clone is just one base distant, this may be a read error. The rearrangement links TRBV6-6 to TRBJ2-2; D perhaps matches TRBD1 (6 bases). This CDR3 has 14 residues. Trimming stripped 4 bases from V and 4 bases from J, with 10 bases between. The germline gives CDR1 MNHNY, CDR2 SVGAGI (reference sequence). The CDR3: CASSSGQSTGELFF. CDR3 in DNA: TGTGCCAGCAGTTCAGGACAGAGCACCGGGGAGCTGTTTTTT.

This clonotype occurred many times. The J gene is TRBJ2-4, the V gene TRBV6-1; D gene ambiguous. The CDR3 length is 16 residues. Germline V lookup: CDR1 MNHNS, CDR2 SASEGT. V was clipped by 0 bases and J by 7 bases, with 16 bases between them. Written as DNA, the CDR3 is TGTGCCAGCAGTGAAGCTAGACCGCTGAATGCGAACATTCAGTACTTC. It codes for CASSEARPLNANIQYF.